The clone carrying this TCR beta chain was detected once. The source of the sample is a study of blood T cell repertoires in COVID-19. Looking at the study overall: Material from acute and convalescent COVID-19 was sourced from the United States, Italy and Spain. T cells, B-cell-depleted T cells, or PBMCs provided the cDNA or gDNA that served as material.

Authors' analysis steps: The authors estimated nucleated cell counts from reference gene primer amplification. Clones were sequenced by immunoSEQ multiplex PCR, and TCRdb holds only the in-frame ones, with some missing. Clone size and V and J calls were adopted from that table, with D and trimming inferred from the DNA. The sample holds tens of thousands of clones, around 84% seen once. Germline V gene sequence: CDR1 SSHAT, CDR2 FNYEAQ (reference sequence). The CDR3 sequence is 12 residues long. The V and J ends lost 6 bases and 9 bases respectively, with 13 bases between them. The sample was peripheral blood. The TCR sequence derives from a man in his 70s with acute or convalescent COVID-19. The chain employs TRBV7-7 and TRBJ2-3; the D gene is possibly TRBD1 (6 bases). As DNA, the CDR3 is TGTGCCAGCAGTGAGGGGCAGGGGACGCAGTATTTT. Its protein product is CASSEGQGTQYF.